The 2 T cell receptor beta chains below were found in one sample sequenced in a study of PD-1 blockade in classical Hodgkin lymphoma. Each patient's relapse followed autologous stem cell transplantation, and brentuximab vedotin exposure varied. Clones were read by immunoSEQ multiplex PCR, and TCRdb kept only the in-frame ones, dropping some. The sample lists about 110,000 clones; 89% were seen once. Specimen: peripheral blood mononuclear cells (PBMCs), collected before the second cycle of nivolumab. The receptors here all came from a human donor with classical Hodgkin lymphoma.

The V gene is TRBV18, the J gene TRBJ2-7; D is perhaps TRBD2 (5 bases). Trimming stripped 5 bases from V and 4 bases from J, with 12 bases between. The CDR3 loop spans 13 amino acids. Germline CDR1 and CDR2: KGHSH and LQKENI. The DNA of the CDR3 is TGTGCCAGCTCAGATAACACGGGGTACGAGCAGTACTTC. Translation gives CASSDNTGYEQYF.

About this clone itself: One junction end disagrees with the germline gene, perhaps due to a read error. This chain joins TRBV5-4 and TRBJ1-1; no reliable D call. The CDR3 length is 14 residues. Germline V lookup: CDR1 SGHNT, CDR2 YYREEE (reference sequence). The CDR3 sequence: CASSLWKGNSEAFF. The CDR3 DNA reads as TGTGCCAGCAGCTTATGGAAAGGGAACTCTGAAGCTTTCTTT.